This TCR beta chain was retrieved from a study of neurological immune-mediated disorders. Study-level results: No clinical or MRI feature was associated with the multiple sclerosis repertoire cluster.

As to time point: longitudinal time-point 2. With 10-nucleotide random UMIs, 5'RACE was used to make the cDNA. Using its own MiXCR run on the 5' RACE reads, TCRdb lists one record per CDR3 protein. The sample has 65,000 to 95,000 distinct CDR3 sequences, 5.8% seen once. This clonotype was recorded many times. What it binds is not known. This CDR3 region has 13 residues. Germline V gene sequence: CDR1 MGHDK, CDR2 SYGVNS. V lost 8 bases, J lost 8 bases, and 18 bases lay in between. The chain is built from TRBV25-1 and TRBJ1-2; D remains ambiguous. Sequencing was carried out using PBMCs. This TCR was recovered from a woman aged 55-70 years with multiple sclerosis. CDR3 residues: CASSPTRAEGYTF. The CDR3 coding sequence is TGTGCCAGCTCCCCGACGAGGGCCGAAGGCTACACCTTC.